The 7 T cell receptor beta chains below come from one sample, sequenced in a study of blood T cell repertoires in COVID-19. The repertoire was sequenced with immunoSEQ multiplex PCR; TCRdb's copy has only in-frame clones and lacks some. This sample has some 20,000 clones, with 70% to 80% found just once. The material sequenced was peripheral blood. The receptor source for this set is an elderly man with acute or convalescent COVID-19.

This chain connects TRBV30 to TRBJ2-3; 16 bases map to TRBD2. CDR3 length: 17 amino acids. Trimming took 4 bases from V and 2 from J; bases not matched to a gene: 6. CDR1 is GTSNPN, CDR2 SVGIG, per germline (reference sequence). CDR3 loop: CAWNPGTSGRATDTQYF. The DNA of the CDR3 is TGTGCCTGGAATCCAGGGACTAGCGGGAGGGCCACAGATACGCAGTATTTT. Full variable domain (rest looked up from reference TRBV30 and TRBJ2-3): SQTIHQWPATLVQPVGSPLSLECTVEGTSNPNLYWYRQAAGRGLQLLFYSVGIGQISSEVPQNLSASRPQDRQFILSSKKLLLSDSGFYLCAWNPGTSGRATDTQYFGPGTRLTVL.

This chain connects TRBV3-1 (or the pseudogene TRBV3-2) to TRBJ2-7; TRBD2 agrees at 8 bases. The CDR3 runs 16 residues. Per germline, CDR1 LGHDT and CDR2 YNNKEL (reference sequence). With V trimmed by 0 bases and J by 6 bases, 10 bases remained unmatched. The CDR3 sequence is CASSQDKGTRASEQYF. The CDR3 DNA reads as TGTGCCAGCAGCCAAGATAAGGGGACTAGGGCGAGCGAGCAGTACTTC.

CDR3 amino acids: CASSLEDRKNIQYF. CDR3 nucleotides: TGCGCCAGCAGCTTGGAGGACAGAAAAAACATTCAGTACTTC. This sequence joins TRBV5-1 and TRBJ2-4; perhaps TRBD1 as D (6 bases). Trimming left V 0 bases short and J 4 bases short, with 8 bases between. The CDR3 loop spans 14 amino acids. Germline V CDR1 and CDR2: SGHRS, YFSETQ.

The chain uses TRBV10-3 and TRBJ2-1; 10 bases line up with TRBD2. The germline V gene encodes CDR1 ENHRY and CDR2 SYGVKD. The CDR3 extends over 18 amino acids. V dropped 0 bases and J dropped 0; count of bases not matched to a gene: 5. The CDR3 is CAISESTASGSSYNEQFF. The CDR3 DNA follows: TGTGCCATCAGTGAGTCCACGGCTAGCGGGAGCTCCTACAATGAGCAGTTCTTC.

As DNA, the CDR3 is TGTGCCAGTAGTAGACAAAACTCCTACAATGAGCAGTTCTTC. Translated: CASSRQNSYNEQFF. The J gene is TRBJ2-1, the V gene TRBV19; D gene uncertain. Trimming removed 4 bases at V and 0 bases at J, with 7 bases between. CDR1 is LNHDA and CDR2 is SQIVND in the germline V gene (reference sequence). The CDR3 is 14 amino acids.

The genes are TRBV5-1 and TRBJ1-2, with a weak D call TRBD1 (6 bases). The CDR3 consists of 15 residues. The V end was cut by 0 bases, the J end by 6 bases, with 15 bases between. Germline loops: CDR1 SGHRS, CDR2 YFSETQ. The CDR3 reads CASSLVAGGLDGYTF. As DNA, the CDR3 is TGCGCCAGCAGCTTGGTGGCGGGGGGCCTCGATGGCTACACCTTC.

This clone has just a few counts. The chain employs TRBV30 and TRBJ1-6; D gene uncertain. The CDR3 sequence is 12 residues long. With 2 bases removed from V and 10 bases from J, the gap between germline ends came to 9 bases. Per germline, CDR1 GTSNPN and CDR2 SVGIG (reference sequence). Here the CDR3 reads CAWSRTESPLHF. CDR3 nucleotide sequence: TGTGCCTGGAGTCGTACGGAGTCACCCCTCCACTTT. The complete variable domain, with remaining parts taken from reference TRBV30 and TRBJ1-6, reads SQTIHQWPATLVQPVGSPLSLECTVEGTSNPNLYWYRQAAGRGLQLLFYSVGIGQISSEVPQNLSASRPQDRQFILSSKKLLLSDSGFYLCAWSRTESPLHFGNGTRLTVT.